Each of the 13 T cell receptor beta chains below was sequenced from the same sample in a study of blood T cell repertoires in COVID-19. Only in-frame clones appear in the TCRdb table, and some are missing; sequencing was by immunoSEQ multiplex PCR. The data hold fewer than 200,000 clones, with about 87% observed a single time. Sequences were obtained from peripheral blood. The source of these receptors is a man between 40 and 49 years old with active or convalescent COVID-19.

The chain's CDR3 is CSAAREYTQYF. The CDR3 DNA follows: TGCAGTGCTGCCAGGGAATATACGCAGTATTTT. The V call is TRBV20-1, the J call TRBJ2-3, with TRBD1 as a possible D gene (5 bases). Per the germline V gene, CDR1 is DFQATT and CDR2 is SNEGSKA (reference sequence). There are 11 residues in the CDR3. Trimming pared 5 bases from V and 7 bases from J, leaving 10 bases between.

This sequence joins TRBV5-6 and TRBJ1-1; a weak D match, TRBD1 (5 bases). The germline V gene encodes CDR1 SGHDT and CDR2 YYEEEE. The CDR3 totals 13 residues. V lost 4 bases and J 9 bases, leaving 16 bases between the germline ends. The chain's CDR3 is CASSLYRQRKAFF. CDR3 nucleotide sequence: TGTGCCAGCAGCCTATATCGACAGAGAAAAGCTTTCTTT.

This chain joins TRBV3-1 (or the pseudogene TRBV3-2) and TRBJ2-1; tentatively, D is TRBD2 (6 bases). Trimming cost V 0 bases and J 5 bases, with 8 bases left between them. Per germline, CDR1 LGHDT and CDR2 YNNKEL (reference sequence). This CDR3 has 14 amino acids. CDR3 region: CASSQEGGDNEQFF. Here the CDR3 DNA reads TGTGCCAGCAGCCAAGAAGGAGGGGACAATGAGCAGTTCTTC.

J is TRBJ2-1 and V is TRBV24-1, with 16 bases matching TRBD2. Unmatched junction bases numbered 4, after V lost 9 bases and J lost 0 bases. The CDR3 runs 17 residues. In germline, CDR1 is KGHDR, CDR2 SFDVKD. The CDR3 nucleotides are TGTGCCACCGAAGGGACTAGCGGGGGGGACTCCTACAATGAGCAGTTCTTC. Its translation is CATEGTSGGDSYNEQFF.

This CDR3 is CASSGAGTGNGYTF. The CDR3 nucleotides are TGTGCCAGCAGTGGTGCCGGGACAGGGAATGGCTACACCTTC. V and J are TRBV6-2 or TRBV6-3 and TRBJ1-2; 9 bases are a match to TRBD1. Germline CDR1 MNHEY, CDR2 SVGEGT. The CDR3 extends over 14 amino acids. The V gene end was trimmed by 5 bases and the J gene end by 6 bases; junction bases not matched to a gene: 7.

The chain recombines TRBV9 with TRBJ1-2; D remains ambiguous. CDR1 and CDR2 (germline): SGDLS, YYNGEE. This CDR3 region has 13 residues. The V gene lost 0 bases and the J gene lost 3 bases, with 6 bases spanning the gap. The CDR3 is CASSVERDYGYTF. The CDR3 coding sequence is TGTGCCAGCAGCGTAGAGAGGGACTATGGCTACACCTTC. The entire variable domain, with the rest obtained from reference TRBV9 and TRBJ1-2, is as follows: DSGVTQTPKHLITATGQRVTLRCSPRSGDLSVYWYQQSLDQGLQFLIQYYNGEERAKGNILERFSAQQFPDLHSELNLSSLELGDSALYFCASSVERDYGYTFGSGTRLTVV.

This clone has only one observation. This rearrangement joins TRBV4-1 to TRBJ2-7; TRBD1 might be the D (6 bases). The CDR3 is made up of 13 amino acids. V shed 2 bases and J shed 7 bases, with 12 bases lying between them. The germline gives CDR1 MGHRA, CDR2 YSYEKL. The CDR3 coding sequence is TGCGCCAGCAGCCAAATTGCGAGGGGGGAGCAGTACTTC. Its translation is CASSQIARGEQYF.

The chain joins TRBV9 to TRBJ2-3, with D uncertain. Trimming stripped 4 bases from V and 4 bases from J, with 10 bases between. The CDR3 sequence is 13 residues long. CDR1 and CDR2 (germline): SGDLS, YYNGEE. CDR3: CASSRSPADTQYF. The CDR3 coding sequence is TGTGCCAGCAGCCGCTCGCCAGCAGATACGCAGTATTTT.

The CDR3 protein is CASSVENYEQYF. In DNA, the CDR3 is TGTGCCAGCAGTGTCGAGAATTACGAGCAGTACTTC. The chain combines TRBV2 with TRBJ2-7; no reliable D call. CDR1 is SNHLY and CDR2 is FYNNEI in the germline V gene. Trimming stripped 4 bases from V and 4 bases from J, with 8 bases between. The CDR3 consists of 12 residues.

In its sample, this clone was seen a few times. The chain links TRBV5-4 to TRBJ1-4, with a possible D match to TRBD1 (6 bases). The CDR3 has 15 residues. Per germline, CDR1 SGHNT and CDR2 YYREEE (reference sequence). V gave up 3 bases and J gave up 0 bases, with 9 bases separating them. The CDR3 DNA is TGTGCCAGCAGCTCGAGGACAGCAACTAATGAAAAACTGTTTTTT. Translation gives CASSSRTATNEKLFF.

J is TRBJ2-3 and V is TRBV3-1 (or the pseudogene TRBV3-2); 8 positions match TRBD2. CDR1 is LGHDT, CDR2 YNNKEL, per germline (reference sequence). The CDR3 has 17 residues. The V gene end was trimmed by 4 bases and the J gene end by 6 bases; junction bases not matched to a gene: 15. The CDR3 DNA reads as TGTGCCAGCAGCCCTTTGGGGACGGGGGGGCCCCTGGATACGCAGTATTTT. The encoded protein is CASSPLGTGGPLDTQYF.

A single count supports this clone. The chain recombines TRBV11-1 with TRBJ2-3; TRBD2 matches 7 bases. The J segment lost 0 bases and the V segment lost 8 bases, leaving 2 bases of the junction unmatched. This CDR3 spans 13 amino acids. CDR1 is SGHAT and CDR2 is FQDESV in the germline V gene (reference sequence). The CDR3 sequence is CASEAGSTDTQYF. The CDR3 DNA is TGTGCCAGCGAAGCGGGGAGCACAGATACGCAGTATTTT.

The chain recombines TRBV6-6 with TRBJ2-6, with TRBD1 matching 8 bases. The CDR3 runs 17 residues. Losses at the gene ends were 5 bases for V and 2 bases for J; bases not matched to a gene: 8. The germline gives CDR1 MNHNY, CDR2 SVGAGI (reference sequence). The CDR3 loop reads CASSPRTGTPGANVLTF. The CDR3 coding sequence is TGTGCCAGCAGTCCCCGGACAGGGACCCCTGGGGCCAACGTCCTGACTTTC.